These 2 T cell receptor beta chains originate from one sample sequenced in a study of T-cell memory formation after mild COVID-19. Via MiXCR, TCRdb re-called the 5' RACE reads, giving one row per CDR3 protein. Of roughly 600,000 distinct CDR3 sequences listed, roughly 18% are singletons. The sequencing input was PBMCs or a T cell subset sorted from them (not recorded which). These receptors were collected from an adult woman who had mild COVID-19 (a few samples of this study predate the infection). Cell type and time point are not known.

This clonotype is a singleton in its sample. The CDR3 reads CASSQLAGGVSYEQYF. The DNA for the CDR3 is TGCGCCAGCAGCCAACTAGCGGGGGGGGTCTCCTACGAGCAGTACTTC. V usage is TRBV4-1 and J usage is TRBJ2-7; 12 bases map to TRBD2. Germline values: CDR1 MGHRA, CDR2 YSYEKL. Germline trimming cut 2 bases from V and 0 bases from J; bases unmatched to any gene: 2. This CDR3 is 16 amino acids long.

The chain links TRBV20-1 to TRBJ2-1; the D call may be TRBD1 or TRBD2 (5 bases each). Germline V gene lookup returns CDR1 DFQATT and CDR2 SNEGSKA (reference sequence). The CDR3 sequence is 19 residues long. V was shortened by 6 bases and J by 8 bases, with 35 bases between the two germline ends. DNA of the CDR3: TGCAGTGCCCTTGTCGGATTGAATGGGGGATTATCAGAAAGCGATGAGCAGTTCTTC. Amino acid sequence: CSALVGLNGGLSESDEQFF.